The entry that follows covers one T cell receptor (beta chain) sequence. V was cut by 2 bases and J by 2 bases, with 13 bases left in between. CDR3 length: 16 amino acids. CDR1 and CDR2 (germline): MRHNA, SNTAGT. The data were obtained in a study of T cell responses to AZD1222 COVID-19 vaccine. The table came from immunoSEQ multiplex PCR; TCRdb's copy has only in-frame clones and leaves some out. Seen here are 120,000 or so clones, about 92% observed once, and the top ten hold 4% to 5.5%. This TCR derives from an adult in good health. The J gene is TRBJ2-1, the V gene TRBV6-4; perhaps TRBD2 as D (6 bases). The sequenced sample was peripheral blood, obtained on day 0 of MenACWY control vaccination. Written as DNA, the CDR3 is TGTGCCAGCAGTGACCGCTTCGGGAGTGCCTACAATGAGCAGTTCTTC. It specifies CASSDRFGSAYNEQFF.